At least ten counts were recorded for the clone carrying this TCR beta chain. Its specificity is not known. The data stem from a study of read filtering for tumor transcriptome and immune sequencing. Whole-study results and caveats: The CD138-negative fraction was mixed bone marrow immune cells, not pure T cells.

The V end was cut by 0 bases, the J end by 4 bases, with 13 bases between. The CDR3 loop spans 15 amino acids. In germline, CDR1 is SGDLS, CDR2 YYNGEE. From roughly 390 ng of RNA, a library with molecular barcoded alpha/delta and beta/gamma adaptors was made. MiXCR, run by TCRdb on the reads, gives a single entry per CDR3 protein. In the table there are some 20,000 distinct CDR3 sequences, around 20% of which are singletons. V and J are TRBV9 and TRBJ2-5; a possible D gene is TRBD2 (6 bases). What was sequenced was a population of CD138-negative cells sorted from bone marrow. The clonotype comes from a donor aged 40 or older with multiple myeloma. CDR3 DNA: TGTGCCAGCAGCGTAGAAGGGTTGGGGGGAGAGACCCAGTACTTC. Amino acid sequence: CASSVEGLGGETQYF.